This is a list of T cell receptor beta chains from one sample in a study of T-cell memory formation after mild COVID-19. TCRdb recomputed calls from the 5' RACE reads with MiXCR, one row per CDR3 protein. Here the sample spans under 700,000 distinct CDR3 sequences, around 20% being singletons. Input material: PBMCs or a T cell subset sorted from them (not recorded which). These receptors all come from an adult woman who had mild COVID-19 (a few samples of this study predate the infection). Cell type and time point are not known. The CDR3 runs from the conserved cysteine through the conserved F or W. D genes are given only for firm matches. Size is stated for part of the rows, as once, few or many counts, or as a class when the clone is expanded.

d_call	v_call	clone_size	j_call	cdr3_aa	cdr3_nt
TRBD2	TRBV6-4	few	TRBJ2-3	CASSDTGGSADTQYF	TGTGCCAGCAGTGACACAGGCGGGAGTGCAGATACGCAGTATTTT
NA	TRBV2	NA	TRBJ2-1	CASRPGGAYNEQFF	TGTGCCAGCAGGCCAGGGGGGGCTTACAATGAGCAGTTCTTC
TRBD2	TRBV20-1	NA	TRBJ2-1	CSALPFTSGSSYNEQFF	TGCAGTGCCCTCCCCTTTACTAGCGGGAGCTCCTACAATGAGCAGTTCTTC
TRBD2	TRBV20-1	NA	TRBJ2-1	CSAWTSTYGEQFF	TGCAGTGCTTGGACTAGCACCTACGGTGAGCAGTTCTTC
NA	TRBV10-3	NA	TRBJ2-7	CAISGIAAYEQYF	TGTGCCATCAGTGGGATAGCGGCCTACGAGCAGTACTTC
TRBD1	TRBV5-1	few	TRBJ1-2	CASSVKDRGRFHGYTF	TGCGCCAGCAGCGTAAAGGACAGGGGGCGGTTTCATGGCTACACCTTC
TRBD1	TRBV7-3	few	TRBJ2-1	CASSQTGGPGNEQFF	TGTGCCAGCAGCCAGACAGGGGGCCCGGGGAATGAGCAGTTCTTC
NA	TRBV7-2	few	TRBJ2-7	CASSLEKGPGYEQYF	TGTGCCAGCAGCTTAGAGAAGGGGCCTGGCTACGAGCAGTACTTC
NA	TRBV2	many	TRBJ2-4	CASSSDRGAKNIQYF	TGTGCCAGCAGTTCTGACAGAGGAGCCAAAAACATTCAGTACTTC
TRBD1	TRBV29-1	NA	TRBJ1-5	CSVAWTGGQPQHF	TGCAGCGTTGCTTGGACAGGGGGCCAGCCCCAGCATTTT
NA	TRBV15	NA	TRBJ1-1	CATSRAGGGAEAFF	TGTGCCACCAGCAGAGCCGGGGGCGGCGCTGAAGCTTTCTTT
NA	TRBV29-1	few	TRBJ2-3	CSVELGGDTQYF	TGCAGCGTTGAGCTAGGGGGAGATACGCAGTATTTT
TRBD2	TRBV5-1	many	TRBJ2-1	CASRRTSGILDEQFF	TGCGCCAGCCGGCGGACTAGCGGGATTCTCGATGAGCAGTTCTTC
NA	TRBV15	NA	TRBJ2-3	CATSLRTDTQYF	TGTGCCACCAGCCTAAGGACAGATACGCAGTATTTT
TRBD1	TRBV20-1	NA	TRBJ1-5	CSAVRDRVYQPQHF	TGCAGTGCCGTCCGGGACAGGGTGTACCAGCCCCAGCATTTT
TRBD2	TRBV6-1	NA	TRBJ2-1	CASQRLAGGPNEQFF	TGTGCCAGCCAACGGCTAGCGGGGGGGCCAAATGAGCAGTTCTTC